The sequence of this TCR beta chain was determined in a study of blood T cell repertoires in COVID-19. About the research overall: COVID-19 samples, acute and convalescent, were from the United States, Italy and Spain. The analysed material was cDNA or gDNA that came from T cells, B-cell-depleted T cells, or PBMCs.

Study processing details: Nucleated cell number was recorded as an estimate derived from reference gene primer amplification. The protocol was immunoSEQ multiplex PCR, while the TCRdb copy is restricted to in-frame clones and leaves out a portion. V, J and clone size derive from that table, while D and trimming were established from the DNA sequence. The profile shows roughly 670,000 clones, about 90% of them singletons. The sample comprised peripheral blood. This TCR was sampled from a woman aged 18-29 years with acute or convalescent COVID-19.

CDR3 coding DNA: TGTGCCAGCAGCACCGGCCGGGGGGAGTCCTACGAGCAGTACTTC. Its translation is CASSTGRGESYEQYF. The chain is built from TRBV9 and TRBJ2-7; 7 bases map to TRBD2. Germline V gene lookup returns CDR1 SGDLS and CDR2 YYNGEE. V was clipped by 4 bases and J by 1 base; unmatched bases: 8. The length of the CDR3 is 15 residues.